Listed here are 21 T cell receptor beta chains from one sample, sequenced in a study of blood T cell repertoires in COVID-19. Profiling relied on immunoSEQ multiplex PCR, and the TCRdb table lists in-frame clones only, not all of them. The data show around 100,000 clones, about 88% seen once. The sample was peripheral blood. Every receptor here comes from a human donor in a cohort sampled during active COVID-19.

The chain employs TRBV10-3 and TRBJ2-2; TRBD2 agrees at 11 bases. Per the germline V gene, CDR1 is ENHRY and CDR2 is SYGVKD. Trimming at V came to 3 bases and at J to 5 bases, leaving 5 bases not matched to a gene. This CDR3 is 16 amino acids long. CDR3 nucleotides: TGTGCCATCAGTGAACGGCTAGCGGGAGGAACCGGGGAGCTGTTTTTT. This translates into CAISERLAGGTGELFF.

The rearrangement uses TRBV30 and TRBJ1-2, with TRBD1 identical over 7 bases. Germline V gene data show CDR1 as GTSNPN and CDR2 as SVGIG (reference sequence). Losses at the gene ends were 3 bases for V and 7 bases for J; bases not matched to a gene: 8. The CDR3 sequence is 13 residues long. CDR3: CAWSETGRRGYTF. Written as DNA, the CDR3 is TGTGCCTGGAGCGAGACAGGGCGACGTGGCTACACCTTC.

V usage is TRBV5-4 and J usage is TRBJ1-1, with D perhaps matching TRBD1 (6 bases). V gave up 0 bases and J gave up 1 base, with 19 bases separating them. Germline CDR1 is SGHNT and CDR2 is YYREEE (reference sequence). This CDR3 comprises 18 residues. CDR3 bases: TGTGCCAGCAGCTTGGCCGGAAAGGGGGGGGAATGGAACACTGAAGCTTTCTTT. Translation gives CASSLAGKGGEWNTEAFF.

The chain carries TRBV19 and TRBJ1-2; the match to TRBD1 covers 8 bases. Germline lookup yields CDR1 LNHDA and CDR2 SQIVND (reference sequence). V was clipped by 9 bases and J by 5 bases; unmatched bases: 5. The CDR3 has 12 residues. CDR3 coding DNA: TGTGCCAGCGAGGACAGGGCTTATGGCTACACCTTC. It specifies CASEDRAYGYTF.

This chain uses TRBV18 with TRBJ1-1; D might be TRBD1 (5 bases). The CDR3 has 15 amino acids. Looked up from germline, CDR1 is KGHSH and CDR2 is LQKENI. Trimming stripped 2 bases from V and 5 bases from J, with 15 bases between. CDR3 loop: CASSPSREAATEAFF. Written as DNA, the CDR3 is TGTGCCAGCTCACCATCCAGGGAGGCGGCTACTGAAGCTTTCTTT.

This sequence joins TRBV3-1 (or the pseudogene TRBV3-2) and TRBJ2-7, with D possibly TRBD1 on 6 matching bases. The V gene's germline CDR1 is LGHDT and CDR2 YNNKEL (reference sequence). This CDR3 has 14 amino acids. V lost 0 bases and J lost 6, with 12 bases in between. CDR3 DNA sequence: TGTGCCAGCAGCCAAGATAACAGGGACGGCGAGCAGTACTTC. The encoded protein is CASSQDNRDGEQYF.

This clone appeared once. This chain's CDR3 is CASSWTGSGVNQPQHF. CDR3 coding DNA: TGTGCCAGCAGTTGGACAGGGTCGGGGGTGAATCAGCCCCAGCATTTT. The rearrangement uses TRBV28 and TRBJ1-5; TRBD1 agrees at 8 bases. The CDR3 consists of 16 residues. With V trimmed by 4 bases and J by 4 bases, 9 bases remained unmatched. Germline CDR1 reads MDHEN; CDR2 reads SYDVKM. Filled out from reference TRBV28 and TRBJ1-5, the complete variable domain reads DVKVTQSSRYLVKRTGEKVFLECVQDMDHENMFWYRQDPGLGLRLIYFSYDVKMKEKGDIPEGYSVSREKKERFSLILESASTNQTSMYLCASSWTGSGVNQPQHFGDGTRLSIL.

The chain links TRBV15 to TRBJ2-1; 10 bases are shared with TRBD1. The CDR3 covers 17 residues. V trimming: 0 bases; J trimming: 4 bases; junction bases outside the gene matches: 6. Per germline, CDR1 LNHNV and CDR2 YYDKDF (reference sequence). This CDR3 is CATSRDLGTGVYNEQFF. As DNA, the CDR3 is TGTGCCACCAGCAGAGATCTCGGGACAGGGGTTTACAATGAGCAGTTCTTC.

This chain links TRBV24-1 with TRBJ2-3; 7 nucleotides match TRBD1. The germline V gene has CDR1 KGHDR and CDR2 SFDVKD. The CDR3 totals 16 residues. Germline trimming cut 2 bases from V and 2 bases from J; bases unmatched to any gene: 6. CDR3 nucleotide sequence: TGTGCCACCAGTGATTCAAGAGGGGGCTACACAGATACGCAGTATTTT. Translated, it gives CATSDSRGGYTDTQYF.

This rearrangement joins TRBV24-1 to TRBJ2-3; D remains unclear. CDR1 is KGHDR and CDR2 is SFDVKD in the germline V gene. There are 14 residues in the CDR3. The V and J ends lost 4 bases and 3 bases respectively, with 10 bases between them. The CDR3 coding sequence is TGTGCCACCAGTGACGCACTATTAACAGATACGCAGTATTTT. It specifies CATSDALLTDTQYF.

The V call is TRBV28, the J call TRBJ1-2, with 9 bases aligning to TRBD1. The germline CDR1 and CDR2 sequences are MDHEN and SYDVKM. There are 15 residues in the CDR3. The trim removed 4 bases at V and 1 base at J, leaving 4 bases unmatched. Here the CDR3 reads CASSSGQGDNYGYTF. The CDR3 coding sequence is TGTGCCAGCAGTTCGGGACAGGGCGATAACTATGGCTACACCTTC.

The J gene is TRBJ1-4, the V gene TRBV29-1; 8 positions agree with TRBD1. The junction had 9 bases not matched to a gene; V was cut back by 8 bases and J by 13 bases. The CDR3 runs to 11 residues. The germline CDR1 and CDR2 sequences are SQVTM and ANQGSEA. The CDR3 sequence: CSLWTGTGLFF. The CDR3 coding sequence is TGCAGCCTTTGGACAGGGACCGGACTGTTTTTT.

The chain recombines TRBV30 with TRBJ2-5; D remains unclear. V lost 2 bases to trimming and J lost 2 bases, with 15 bases between them. CDR3 length: 15 residues. CDR1 and CDR2 from the germline V gene are GTSNPN and SVGIG (reference sequence). The CDR3 sequence: CAWSRILAGQETQYF. The CDR3 nucleotides read TGTGCCTGGAGTAGGATTTTGGCAGGTCAAGAGACCCAGTACTTC.

The genes are TRBV5-4 and TRBJ1-1; possibly TRBD1 for D (5 bases). Trimming shortened V by 3 bases and J by 0 bases, and 9 bases separated the two germline ends. This CDR3 is 14 amino acids long. Germline V gene lookup returns CDR1 SGHNT and CDR2 YYREEE (reference sequence). The CDR3 protein is CASSWGGVNTEAFF. CDR3 nucleotides: TGTGCCAGCAGCTGGGGGGGGGTGAACACTGAAGCTTTCTTT.

The rearrangement uses TRBV15 and TRBJ1-4, with D perhaps TRBD1 (5 bases). Per germline, CDR1 LNHNV and CDR2 YYDKDF (reference sequence). The ends were cut back, 9 bases at V and 4 bases at J, with 15 bases in the middle. This CDR3 has 14 amino acids. The CDR3 loop is CATSYDRHNEKLFF. DNA for the CDR3: TGTGCCACAAGCTATGACAGACATAATGAAAAACTGTTTTTT.

The V gene is TRBV5-1, the J gene TRBJ2-1, with 14 bases identical to TRBD2. After removal of 2 bases from V and 9 bases from J, the junction contained 7 bases not matched to a gene. Germline CDR1 and CDR2: SGHRS and YFSETQ. The length of the CDR3 is 16 residues. This chain's CDR3 is CASSFMTSGGAAEQFF. The CDR3 DNA reads as TGCGCCAGCAGCTTCATGACTAGCGGGGGGGCAGCTGAGCAGTTCTTC. The variable domain in full, with the rest retrieved from reference TRBV5-1 and TRBJ2-1, is KAGVTQTPRYLIKTRGQQVTLSCSPISGHRSVSWYQQTPGQGLQFLFEYFSETQRNKGNFPGRFSGRQFSNSRSEMNVSTLELGDSALYLCASSFMTSGGAAEQFFGPGTRLTVL.

The chain recombines TRBV27 with TRBJ1-2; a weak D match, TRBD1 (6 bases). This CDR3 contains 13 residues. Deletions cut 6 bases from V and 7 bases from J, with 15 bases between. Germline loops: CDR1 MNHEY, CDR2 SMNVEV (reference sequence). CDR3 in amino acids: CASRTNRDGGYTF. CDR3 nucleotide sequence: TGTGCCAGCAGAACCAACAGGGATGGTGGCTACACCTTC.

The chain combines TRBV6-5 with TRBJ2-3, with 8 nucleotides matching TRBD2. Germline CDR1 and CDR2: MNHEY and SVGAGI. This CDR3 has 16 amino acids. Trimming cost V 4 bases and J 0 bases; bases outside gene matches: 6. The chain's CDR3 is CASSSWTSRSTDTQYF. In DNA, the CDR3 is TGTGCCAGCAGTTCCTGGACTAGCCGAAGCACAGATACGCAGTATTTT.

Points on this clone: An end of the junction does not agree with germline; a read error may underlie this. The chain couples TRBV6-4 to TRBJ1-2, with a tentative D call TRBD1 (6 bases). The CDR3 is 11 residues long. Germline-derived CDR1 and CDR2 are MRHNA and SNTAGT. This CDR3 is CASSERTEEGF. DNA for the CDR3: TGTGCCAGCAGTGAAAGGACAGAAGAGGGCTTC.

This clone was picked up one time. The chain has TRBV24-1 and TRBJ1-5; a weak D match, TRBD1 (5 bases). The V end was cut by 2 bases, the J end by 2 bases, with 18 bases between. The CDR3 is 18 amino acids. In germline, CDR1 is KGHDR, CDR2 SFDVKD. CDR3 loop: CATSDSGTDNWGNQPQHF. CDR3 sequence (DNA): TGTGCCACCAGTGATTCCGGGACTGATAACTGGGGCAATCAGCCCCAGCATTTT.

V gene TRBV11-3 combines with J gene TRBJ2-5, with 13 bases matching TRBD2. There are 21 residues in the CDR3. Germline assignment: CDR1 SGHNT and CDR2 YENEEA. With 0 bases clipped from V and 3 bases from J, the junction kept 16 bases outside the gene matches. The CDR3 coding sequence is TGTGCCAGCAGCTTAGATTTGGTCGCGTTCCGGACTAGCGGGAGTGAAGAGACCCAGTACTTC. This encodes CASSLDLVAFRTSGSEETQYF.